A selection of T cell receptor beta chains follows, all from one sample in a study of blood T cell repertoires in COVID-19. This table comes from immunoSEQ multiplex PCR, and its TCRdb copy is limited to in-frame clones, with some not included. The data show 250,000 to 300,000 clones, 83% seen once. Sequencing was done on a sample of peripheral blood. The receptors derive from a man aged 60 to 75 who had recovered from COVID-19. CDR3s include the opening cysteine and the closing phenylalanine or tryptophan. Each record gives: J gene, clone size, V gene, D gene, CDR3 DNA, CDR3 protein. D genes are given only for firm matches. A clone size is listed for some rows: how often the clone was seen (once, few, many), or a class if it is expanded.

TRBJ2-5,-,TRBV15,-,TGTGCCACCAGCAGGCCGCCTGGGCGGGGCGACCAAGAGACCCAGTACTTC,CATSRPPGRGDQETQYF
TRBJ2-7,few,TRBV11-3,TRBD1,TGTGCCAGCAGCTTTCGACAGGGGTCGTCCTACGAGCAGTACTTC,CASSFRQGSSYEQYF
TRBJ2-1,-,TRBV2,-,TGTGCCAGCAGTGACGGTCTGGTTCGGAATGAGCAGTTCTTC,CASSDGLVRNEQFF
TRBJ2-7,-,TRBV4-1,TRBD2,TGCGCCAGCAGCCAAGAGCCTGGAAGCGGGAGGGATCAGTACTTC,CASSQEPGSGRDQYF
TRBJ1-4,-,TRBV30,TRBD1,TGTGCCTGGAACAGGGGCTTTGGAGAAAAACTGTTTTTT,CAWNRGFGEKLFF
TRBJ1-4,-,TRBV6-6,TRBD1,TGTGCCAGCAGTTCCTCGACAGGGGGAAGTGAAAAACTGTTTTTT,CASSSSTGGSEKLFF
TRBJ2-3,-,TRBV7-7,TRBD2,TGTGCCAGCAGCTTAACGGGACTAGCTTTAAATGGCACAGATACGCAGTATTTT,CASSLTGLALNGTDTQYF
TRBJ1-1,-,TRBV19,-,TGTGCCAGTAGTATCCGGGGGGACACTGAAGCTTTCTTT,CASSIRGDTEAFF
TRBJ2-5,-,TRBV5-1,TRBD1,TGCGCCAGCAGCGAACAGGGGCCAGAGACCCAGTACTTC,CASSEQGPETQYF
TRBJ2-7,-,TRBV28,TRBD1,TGTGCCATTTCGACAGGGGCAGGCCACGAGCAGTACTTC,CAISTGAGHEQYF
TRBJ1-1,few,TRBV18,-,TGTGCCAGCTCATCGGACAGCTACACTGAAGCTTTCTTT,CASSSDSYTEAFF
TRBJ2-1,once,TRBV3-1/TRBV3-2,TRBD2,TGTGCCAGCAGCCAAGGGAGCGGGAGGGGCTACAATGAGCAGTTCTTC,CASSQGSGRGYNEQFF
TRBJ2-5,-,TRBV4-1,-,TGCGCCAGCAGCCAAGGTTCGGCGCGGCGGGAAGAGACCCAGTACTTC,CASSQGSARREETQYF
TRBJ2-1,-,TRBV29-1,TRBD2,TGCAGCGTTGAAGGGAAGGCAGGGAGAGGGACTAGCGGGAGCTCCTACAATGAGCAGTTCTTC,CSVEGKAGRGTSGSSYNEQFF
TRBJ2-1,-,TRBV19,TRBD2,TGTGCCAGTAGTCTGGGGACTAGCAAAAGGGACTACAATGAGCAGTTCTTC,CASSLGTSKRDYNEQFF
TRBJ2-7,-,TRBV9,TRBD1,TGTGCCAGCAGCGTGGGACAGGGCGCCTACGAGCAGTACTTC,CASSVGQGAYEQYF
TRBJ2-1,-,TRBV29-1,TRBD2,TGCAGCGTTGCGACTAGCGGGAGCAATGAGCAGTTCTTC,CSVATSGSNEQFF
TRBJ2-3,-,TRBV6-5,-,TGTGCCAGCAGTTACACAACAGGCCCGGATACGCAGTATTTT,CASSYTTGPDTQYF
TRBJ2-3,-,TRBV7-9,TRBD2,TGTGCCAGCAGCTTCCCTAGCGGGAGCACAGATACGCAGTATTTT,CASSFPSGSTDTQYF
TRBJ2-7,-,TRBV19,TRBD1,TGTGCCAGTAGTTCGGATAGTACCGGGACAGGGGCCTACGAGCAGTACTTC,CASSSDSTGTGAYEQYF
TRBJ1-3,-,TRBV7-8,-,TGTGCCAGCAGCTTAGTGGCAGGGGTCTCTGGAAACACCATATATTTT,CASSLVAGVSGNTIYF